This TCR beta chain stems from a study of blood T cell repertoires in COVID-19. Study information: Italy, Spain and the United States were the sources of the convalescent and acute COVID-19 samples. The analysed material was cDNA or gDNA that came from T cells, B-cell-depleted T cells, or PBMCs.

This CDR3 spans 15 amino acids. Germline lookup yields CDR1 SGHRS and CDR2 YFSETQ. The V gene end was trimmed by 4 bases and the J gene end by 5 bases; junction bases not matched to a gene: 8. How the authors handled the data: Nucleated cell counts were estimated from reference gene primer amplification. The table came from immunoSEQ multiplex PCR; TCRdb's copy has only in-frame clones and leaves some out. The V and J calls and clone size come from that table; D and trimming were worked out from the DNA. The sample yields about 170,000 clones, just under 85% seen once. Followed over time, Seattle patients had been enrolled while infection was active.

The sample consisted of peripheral blood. The genes are TRBV5-1 and TRBJ2-5; TRBD1 matches at 10 bases. This TCR came from a woman older than 75 with COVID-19, enrolled during active disease. Here the CDR3 reads CASSPRQGAGETQYF. In DNA form, the CDR3 reads TGCGCCAGCAGCCCTCGACAGGGGGCTGGGGAGACCCAGTACTTC.